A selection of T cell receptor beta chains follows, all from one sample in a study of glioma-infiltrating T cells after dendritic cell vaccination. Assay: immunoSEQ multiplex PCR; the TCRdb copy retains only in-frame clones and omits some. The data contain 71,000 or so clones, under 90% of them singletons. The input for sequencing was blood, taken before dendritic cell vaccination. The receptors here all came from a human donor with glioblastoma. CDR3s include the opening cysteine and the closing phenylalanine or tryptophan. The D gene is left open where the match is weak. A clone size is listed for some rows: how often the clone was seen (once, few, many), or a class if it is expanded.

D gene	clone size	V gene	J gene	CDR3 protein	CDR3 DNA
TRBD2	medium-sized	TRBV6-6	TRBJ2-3	CASSSAFSGGEVTQYF	TGTGCCAGCAGTTCCGCATTTAGCGGGGGAGAAGTTACGCAGTATTTT
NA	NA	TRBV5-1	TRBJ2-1	CASSLAGAKHNEQFF	TGCGCCAGCAGCTTGGCAGGGGCGAAACACAATGAGCAGTTCTTC
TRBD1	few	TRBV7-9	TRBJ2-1	CASSLPTGYGVDNEQFF	TGTGCCAGCAGCTTACCGACAGGGTACGGGGTCGACAATGAGCAGTTCTTC
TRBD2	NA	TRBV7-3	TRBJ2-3	CASSPSGASTDTQYF	TGTGCCAGCAGCCCTAGCGGGGCTAGCACAGATACGCAGTATTTT
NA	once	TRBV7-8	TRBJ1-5	CASSPREVNQPQHF	TGTGCCAGCAGCCCCCGGGAGGTCAATCAGCCCCAGCATTTT
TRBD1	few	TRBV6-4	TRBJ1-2	CASTIGQEETNYGYTF	TGTGCCAGCACTATAGGACAGGAAGAGACTAACTATGGCTACACCTTC
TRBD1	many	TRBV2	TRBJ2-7	CASSSGTVTYEQYF	TGTGCCAGCAGTTCAGGGACAGTGACCTACGAGCAGTACTTC
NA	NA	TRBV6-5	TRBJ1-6	CASSYSMSQGNSPLHF	TGTGCCAGCAGTTACTCGATGAGTCAGGGGAATTCACCCCTCCACTTT
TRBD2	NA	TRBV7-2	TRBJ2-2	CASSLEGSGGASGELFF	TGTGCCAGCAGCTTAGAAGGAAGCGGGGGGGCGTCCGGGGAGCTGTTTTTT
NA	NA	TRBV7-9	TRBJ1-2	CASSQNNYGYTF	TGTGCCAGCAGCCAAAATAACTATGGCTACACCTTC
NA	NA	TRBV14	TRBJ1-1	CASSHKTAPAEAFF	TGTGCCAGCAGCCACAAGACAGCCCCGGCTGAAGCTTTCTTT
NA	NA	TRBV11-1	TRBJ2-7	CASSLARGYSSYEQYF	TGTGCCAGCAGCTTAGCGCGGGGCTACAGCTCCTACGAGCAGTACTTC
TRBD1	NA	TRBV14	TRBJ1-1	CASSKLPGQAGAEAFF	TGTGCCAGCAGCAAATTACCCGGACAGGCCGGGGCTGAAGCTTTCTTT
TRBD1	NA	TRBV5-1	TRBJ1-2	CASSPPGDRGGYTF	TGCGCCAGCAGCCCCCCGGGGGACAGGGGCGGCTACACCTTC
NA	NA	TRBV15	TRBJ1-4	CATSNLRGSNEKLFF	TGTGCCACCAGCAACCTACGAGGTTCTAATGAAAAACTGTTTTTT
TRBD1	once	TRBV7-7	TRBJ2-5	CASSLTGDNQYF	TGTGCCAGCAGCTTAACAGGGGATAACCAGTACTTC
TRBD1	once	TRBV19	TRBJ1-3	CASNKSRAGGLSGNTIYF	TGTGCCAGTAACAAAAGCCGGGCAGGGGGGTTGAGTGGAAACACCATATATTTT
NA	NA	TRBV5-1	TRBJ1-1	CASSLAGRGTEAFF	TGCGCCAGCAGCTTGGCCGGAAGGGGCACTGAAGCTTTCTTT
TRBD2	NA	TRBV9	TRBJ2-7	CASSVGSGGTYEQYF	TGTGCCAGCAGCGTAGGTAGCGGGGGGACCTACGAGCAGTACTTC
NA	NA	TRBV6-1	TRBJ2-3	CASSEVHNTQYF	TGTGCCAGCAGTGAAGTCCACAATACGCAGTATTTT
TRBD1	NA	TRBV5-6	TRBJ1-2	CASAQTGVRSGYTF	TGTGCCAGCGCCCAAACAGGGGTGAGGAGTGGCTACACCTTC
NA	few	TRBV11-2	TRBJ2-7	CASSKRRGYEQYF	TGTGCCAGCAGTAAACGCAGGGGCTACGAGCAGTACTTC
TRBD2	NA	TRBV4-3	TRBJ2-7	CASSQSSGGFSYEQYF	TGCGCCAGCAGCCAATCAAGCGGGGGGTTCTCCTACGAGCAGTACTTC
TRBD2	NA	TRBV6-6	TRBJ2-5	CASSYRGRGAGETQYF	TGTGCCAGCAGTTACCGAGGGAGGGGCGCAGGAGAGACCCAGTACTTC
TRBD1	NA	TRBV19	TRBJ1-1	CASSILRDSVNTEAFF	TGTGCCAGTAGTATACTCCGGGACAGCGTGAACACTGAAGCTTTCTTT
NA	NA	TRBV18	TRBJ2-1	CASSRGHKDNEQFF	TGTGCCAGCTCACGGGGACATAAGGACAATGAGCAGTTCTTC
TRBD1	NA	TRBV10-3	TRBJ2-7	CAISERGQGSYEQYF	TGTGCCATCAGTGAAAGGGGGCAGGGGAGCTACGAGCAGTACTTC
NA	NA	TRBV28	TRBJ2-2	CASSFSQVNTGELFF	TGTGCCAGCAGTTTTAGTCAGGTGAACACCGGGGAGCTGTTTTTT